The TCR beta chain under discussion was sequenced for a study of blood T cell repertoires in COVID-19. Turning to the study itself: Acute-phase and convalescent COVID-19 samples originated in the United States, Italy and Spain. PBMCs, B-cell-depleted T cells, or T cells were the source of the cDNA or gDNA that made up the material.

This clone was recorded at least ten times. V was pared by 4 bases and J by 8 bases, with 6 bases of the junction left unmatched. Germline CDR1 reads KGHSH; CDR2 reads LQKENI. This CDR3 contains 15 residues. Authors' methods: Reference gene primers were amplified, and this amplification served to estimate nucleated cell counts. Clones were sequenced by immunoSEQ multiplex PCR, and TCRdb holds only the in-frame ones, with some missing. V and J calls and clone size are as listed in that table; D and trimming were resolved from the DNA. The data contain some 200,000 clones, around three quarters of them singletons.

Input material: peripheral blood. The sequence came from a woman aged 70-85 years with acute or convalescent COVID-19. The chain carries TRBV18 and TRBJ2-1; 12 nucleotides agree with TRBD2. For the CDR3, the DNA is TGTGCCAGCTCACAACCGGGACTAGCGGGTGATGAGCAGTTCTTC. Protein product: CASSQPGLAGDEQFF. The full variable domain, rest sourced from reference TRBV18 and TRBJ2-1, is NAGVMQNPRHLVRRRGQEARLRCSPMKGHSHVYWYRQLPEEGLKFMVYLQKENIIDESGMPKERFSAEFPKEGPSILRIQQVVRGDSAAYFCASSQPGLAGDEQFFGPGTRLTVL.